The sequence of this T cell receptor beta chain was determined in a study of blood T cell repertoires in COVID-19. For the study at large: Specimens from acute and convalescent COVID-19 originated in the United States, Italy and Spain. The cDNA or gDNA used as material had been derived from T cells, B-cell-depleted T cells, or PBMCs.

The germline CDR1 and CDR2 sequences are MDHEN and SYDVKM. V lost 4 bases and J 4 bases, leaving 13 bases between the germline ends. The CDR3 covers 15 residues. Participant-given clinical history determined each cohort assignment. Authors' data handling: The authors estimated nucleated cell counts from reference gene primer amplification. Measured with immunoSEQ multiplex PCR; TCRdb has only the in-frame clones, and not every one. The D gene and trimming were derived from the DNA, and the V and J assignments and clone size from that table. The sample lists about 480,000 clones, approximately 86% occurring once.

Sequenced sample: PBMCs or T cells enriched from blood (not recorded which). The chain links TRBV28 to TRBJ2-2; possible D gene TRBD1, 6 bases. This clonotype originated in a woman in her sixties or seventies who had recovered from COVID-19. CDR3 DNA sequence: TGTGCCAGCAGTTGGAGCGTCAGGGGCACCGGGGAGCTGTTTTTT. Residues: CASSWSVRGTGELFF. Supplemented by reference TRBV28 and TRBJ2-2, the full variable domain reads DVKVTQSSRYLVKRTGEKVFLECVQDMDHENMFWYRQDPGLGLRLIYFSYDVKMKEKGDIPEGYSVSREKKERFSLILESASTNQTSMYLCASSWSVRGTGELFFGEGSRLTVL.